The rows below give T cell receptor beta chains drawn from one sample of a study of cytomegalovirus exposure and HLA in healthy donors. Here immunoSEQ multiplex PCR was the method, and the copy in TCRdb shows in-frame clones only, minus some. The sample yields some 60,000 clones, approximately 96% seen once. The sequencing input was PBMCs. The receptors were gathered from a young man in good health and CMV-seropositive. Both conserved end residues are part of each CDR3. Each record gives: D gene, J gene, clone size, V gene, CDR3 protein, CDR3 DNA. The D gene is left open where the match is weak. Clone size appears in some rows only: once, few, many, or a class for an expanded clone.

d_gene: NA
j_gene: TRBJ1-5
abundance: NA
v_gene: TRBV27
CDR3aa: CASSFAGSNQPQHF
CDR3nt: TGTGCCAGCAGTTTCGCCGGTAGCAATCAGCCCCAGCATTTT

d_gene: TRBD2
j_gene: TRBJ2-3
abundance: NA
v_gene: TRBV28
CDR3aa: CASIPGLAGDSTDTQYF
CDR3nt: TGTGCCAGCATCCCGGGACTAGCGGGAGATAGCACAGATACGCAGTATTTT

d_gene: NA
j_gene: TRBJ1-4
abundance: once
v_gene: TRBV10-2
CDR3aa: CASSEWGEGNEKLFF
CDR3nt: TGCGCCAGCAGTGAGTGGGGGGAGGGTAATGAAAAACTGTTTTTT

d_gene: TRBD2
j_gene: TRBJ2-1
abundance: NA
v_gene: TRBV27
CDR3aa: CASSRTSGTYNEQFF
CDR3nt: TGTGCCAGCAGTCGGACTAGCGGGACCTACAATGAGCAGTTCTTC

d_gene: NA
j_gene: TRBJ1-3
abundance: NA
v_gene: TRBV11-2
CDR3aa: CASSLEVTEFHTIYF
CDR3nt: TGTGCCAGCAGCTTAGAGGTGACGGAGTTTCACACCATATATTTT

d_gene: NA
j_gene: TRBJ1-1
abundance: NA
v_gene: TRBV20-1
CDR3aa: CSAPAQGEAFF
CDR3nt: TGCAGTGCCCCCGCTCAGGGTGAAGCTTTCTTT

d_gene: TRBD1
j_gene: TRBJ1-2
abundance: NA
v_gene: TRBV11-2
CDR3aa: CASSPGGVHYGYTF
CDR3nt: TGTGCCAGCAGCCCAGGGGGAGTACACTATGGCTACACCTTC

d_gene: NA
j_gene: TRBJ1-5
abundance: NA
v_gene: TRBV2
CDR3aa: CASSESDQPQHF
CDR3nt: TGTGCCAGCAGTGAATCGGATCAGCCCCAGCATTTT

d_gene: TRBD1
j_gene: TRBJ1-5
abundance: NA
v_gene: TRBV28
CDR3aa: CASRSGQGAYMPQHF
CDR3nt: TGTGCCAGCAGATCGGGACAGGGGGCGTATATGCCCCAGCATTTT

d_gene: TRBD1
j_gene: TRBJ2-7
abundance: NA
v_gene: TRBV29-1
CDR3aa: CSAFGTAAYEQYF
CDR3nt: TGCAGCGCCTTCGGGACAGCCGCCTACGAGCAGTACTTC

d_gene: NA
j_gene: TRBJ1-1
abundance: NA
v_gene: TRBV5-6
CDR3aa: CASSLGQTAIGAFF
CDR3nt: TGTGCCAGCAGCTTAGGACAGACCGCCATAGGGGCTTTCTTT

d_gene: NA
j_gene: TRBJ2-3
abundance: NA
v_gene: TRBV2
CDR3aa: CASAEGQWGRDTQYF
CDR3nt: TGTGCCAGCGCAGAAGGGCAGTGGGGGCGGGATACGCAGTATTTT